These T cell receptor beta chains were read from a single sample in a study of a mutant IDH1 vaccine in newly diagnosed glioma. Libraries were prepared by immunoSEQ multiplex PCR; TCRdb keeps only in-frame clonotypes and omits some of them. The sample lists 50,000 or so clones, 86% occurring once. Sequences were derived from PBMCs, sampled from a glioma patient treated with radiotherapy, temozolomide or both. The source is a middle-aged man with glioma. Each CDR3 is given with its conserved first and last residue. A D gene is named only where the DNA matches it firmly. Rows may omit the clone size; those that give it use once, few, many or a size class.

abundance: NA
v_gene: TRBV7-9
j_gene: TRBJ1-1
d_gene: TRBD1
CDR3nt: TGTGCCAGCAGCCTTAGGACAGGGGGTAACACTGAAGCTTTCTTT
CDR3aa: CASSLRTGGNTEAFF

abundance: NA
v_gene: TRBV7-3
j_gene: TRBJ2-1
d_gene: NA
CDR3nt: TGTGCCAGCAGCTTAACCACCGGGGGCTACAATGAGCAGTTCTTC
CDR3aa: CASSLTTGGYNEQFF

abundance: few
v_gene: TRBV7-3
j_gene: TRBJ1-1
d_gene: NA
CDR3nt: TGTGCCAGCAGCTTACAAGAGAACACTGAAGCTTTCTTT
CDR3aa: CASSLQENTEAFF

abundance: once
v_gene: TRBV15
j_gene: TRBJ1-5
d_gene: NA
CDR3nt: TGTGCCACCAGCTCCCTAGCCAGGGGCAATCAGCCCCAGCATTTT
CDR3aa: CATSSLARGNQPQHF

abundance: NA
v_gene: TRBV27
j_gene: TRBJ2-7
d_gene: NA
CDR3nt: TGTGCCAGCAGTTTCGGGACTCAGAGCTACGAGCAGTACTTC
CDR3aa: CASSFGTQSYEQYF

abundance: NA
v_gene: TRBV5-1
j_gene: TRBJ2-7
d_gene: TRBD1
CDR3nt: TGCGCCAGCAGCTTGGAGCCGGGACAGGGTCTTTACGAGCAGTACTTC
CDR3aa: CASSLEPGQGLYEQYF

abundance: NA
v_gene: TRBV23-1
j_gene: TRBJ2-6
d_gene: NA
CDR3nt: TGCGCCAGCAGTCAGGGGTGTGAGGGGGGTGGGGCCAACGTCCTGACTTTC
CDR3aa: CASSQGCEGGGANVLTF

abundance: NA
v_gene: TRBV7-7
j_gene: TRBJ2-7
d_gene: TRBD1
CDR3nt: TGTGCCAGCAGCTACGGGACAGGGGAGTACGAGCAGTACTTC
CDR3aa: CASSYGTGEYEQYF

abundance: NA
v_gene: TRBV6-5
j_gene: TRBJ2-7
d_gene: NA
CDR3nt: TGTGCCAGCAGGCGCCGGGACGGTTCCTACGAGCAGTACTTC
CDR3aa: CASRRRDGSYEQYF

abundance: NA
v_gene: TRBV18
j_gene: TRBJ1-4
d_gene: TRBD1
CDR3nt: TGTGCCAGCTCACCGGACAGGGGAGGAGAAAAACTGTTTTTT
CDR3aa: CASSPDRGGEKLFF

abundance: NA
v_gene: TRBV5-1
j_gene: TRBJ2-7
d_gene: NA
CDR3nt: TGCGCCAGCAGCACCGGGCTAGGGAGCTACGAGCAGTACTTC
CDR3aa: CASSTGLGSYEQYF

abundance: few
v_gene: TRBV28
j_gene: TRBJ1-5
d_gene: NA
CDR3nt: TGTGCCAGCAGTTTCCCCTGGGAGAGCAATCAGCCCCAGCATTTT
CDR3aa: CASSFPWESNQPQHF

abundance: NA
v_gene: TRBV7-9
j_gene: TRBJ2-2
d_gene: NA
CDR3nt: TGTGCCAGCAGCTTAGCGCGAAGTAATGGGCAGACCGGGGAGCTGTTTTTT
CDR3aa: CASSLARSNGQTGELFF

abundance: NA
v_gene: TRBV6-4
j_gene: TRBJ2-2
d_gene: NA
CDR3nt: TGTGCCAGCAGTCGCAGGGGTACGAGCGCGAACACCGGGGAGCTGTTTTTT
CDR3aa: CASSRRGTSANTGELFF

abundance: NA
v_gene: TRBV6-6
j_gene: TRBJ2-7
d_gene: TRBD1
CDR3nt: TGTGCCAGCAGGTCTGGGGACAGCTTAAAGGGCGAGCAGTACTTC
CDR3aa: CASRSGDSLKGEQYF

abundance: once
v_gene: TRBV7-9
j_gene: TRBJ2-5
d_gene: TRBD2
CDR3nt: TGTGCCAGCAGCCCACTGGATCGCGGGAGGGCCGCGGAGACCCAGTACTTC
CDR3aa: CASSPLDRGRAAETQYF

abundance: NA
v_gene: TRBV18
j_gene: TRBJ1-4
d_gene: NA
CDR3nt: TGTGCCAGCTCCCCATTAAGGAGGGATGAAAAACTGTTTTTT
CDR3aa: CASSPLRRDEKLFF

abundance: NA
v_gene: TRBV5-4
j_gene: TRBJ2-5
d_gene: NA
CDR3nt: TGTGCCAGCAGCTTGTGGCCGGGAGAGACCCAGTACTTC
CDR3aa: CASSLWPGETQYF

abundance: once
v_gene: TRBV18
j_gene: TRBJ2-7
d_gene: NA
CDR3nt: TGTGCCAGCTCACCAGGGGCATCCTACGAGCAGTACTTC
CDR3aa: CASSPGASYEQYF

abundance: NA
v_gene: TRBV6-1
j_gene: TRBJ1-1
d_gene: NA
CDR3nt: TGTGCCGTCCAACGGTTGGGTGTTATCACTGAAGCTTTCTTT
CDR3aa: CAVQRLGVITEAFF

abundance: NA
v_gene: TRBV7-3
j_gene: TRBJ1-1
d_gene: NA
CDR3nt: TGTGCCAGCGGGGATCAGAGGAACACTGAAGCTTTCTTT
CDR3aa: CASGDQRNTEAFF

abundance: NA
v_gene: TRBV6-4
j_gene: TRBJ2-1
d_gene: NA
CDR3nt: TGTGCCAGCAGTGCCCACGGGTTTGGAAGTGAGCAGTTCTTC
CDR3aa: CASSAHGFGSEQFF

abundance: NA
v_gene: TRBV5-1
j_gene: TRBJ1-5
d_gene: NA
CDR3nt: TGCGCCAGCAGCTTGGGACAGTCCCCCTCTCAAGCCCAGCATTTT
CDR3aa: CASSLGQSPSQAQHF

abundance: NA
v_gene: TRBV6-1
j_gene: TRBJ2-5
d_gene: NA
CDR3nt: TGTGCCAGCAGTGAATGGCAGGGCGGCCAAGAGACCCAGTACTTC
CDR3aa: CASSEWQGGQETQYF

abundance: NA
v_gene: TRBV6-1
j_gene: TRBJ2-7
d_gene: NA
CDR3nt: TGTGCCAGCAGTGCAGTGGACTACTCCTACGAGCAGTACTTC
CDR3aa: CASSAVDYSYEQYF

abundance: NA
v_gene: TRBV10-2
j_gene: TRBJ2-1
d_gene: TRBD1
CDR3nt: TGCGCCAGCAGGGGCGACAGGGTTGAGCAGTTCTTC
CDR3aa: CASRGDRVEQFF

abundance: NA
v_gene: TRBV7-9
j_gene: TRBJ2-2
d_gene: TRBD2
CDR3nt: TGTGCCAGCAGCCTGCGGGAGTCCGGAACCGGGGAGCTGTTTTTT
CDR3aa: CASSLRESGTGELFF

abundance: NA
v_gene: TRBV19
j_gene: TRBJ1-1
d_gene: NA
CDR3nt: TGTGCCATACGGGGTTCGGACACTGAAGCTTTCTTT
CDR3aa: CAIRGSDTEAFF

abundance: NA
v_gene: TRBV19
j_gene: TRBJ2-2
d_gene: TRBD1
CDR3nt: TGTGCCAGTAGTATTTCCGGGACAGGGACGAACACCGGGGAGCTGTTTTTT
CDR3aa: CASSISGTGTNTGELFF

abundance: NA
v_gene: TRBV19
j_gene: TRBJ2-7
d_gene: NA
CDR3nt: TGTGCCAGTAGTATTGACGGGGCCCTTACCTACGAGCAGTACTTC
CDR3aa: CASSIDGALTYEQYF

abundance: NA
v_gene: TRBV9
j_gene: TRBJ1-5
d_gene: NA
CDR3nt: TGTGCCAGTTCTTCGGACCTGGGGGGAGCGGCGCCCCAGCATTTT
CDR3aa: CASSSDLGGAAPQHF

abundance: NA
v_gene: TRBV2
j_gene: TRBJ1-5
d_gene: TRBD1
CDR3nt: TGTGCCAGCAGAGAACAGGGGGCGAGGGGTCAGCCCCAGCATTTT
CDR3aa: CASREQGARGQPQHF

abundance: NA
v_gene: TRBV5-1
j_gene: TRBJ2-1
d_gene: NA
CDR3nt: TGCGCCAGCAGCTTGGTGGGGGAAAGCTCCTACAATGAGCAGTTCTTC
CDR3aa: CASSLVGESSYNEQFF

abundance: NA
v_gene: TRBV4-1
j_gene: TRBJ1-4
d_gene: NA
CDR3nt: TGCGCCAGCAGCCACAGGGTACCGGCGACTAATGAAAAACTGTTTTTT
CDR3aa: CASSHRVPATNEKLFF

abundance: NA
v_gene: TRBV4-1
j_gene: TRBJ2-1
d_gene: NA
CDR3nt: TGCGCCAGCAGCCAAGCGGCGGATCTCTCCTACAATGAGCAGTTCTTC
CDR3aa: CASSQAADLSYNEQFF

abundance: NA
v_gene: TRBV21-1
j_gene: TRBJ2-6
d_gene: NA
CDR3nt: TGTGCCAGCAGCAAGAGGAGCTATCACGCCGGGGCCAACGTCCTGACTTTC
CDR3aa: CASSKRSYHAGANVLTF

abundance: NA
v_gene: TRBV7-2
j_gene: TRBJ2-1
d_gene: TRBD2
CDR3nt: TGTGCCAGCAGTCTCCTCTCGACTAGCGGGAGAGGAGCTGAGCAGTTCTTC
CDR3aa: CASSLLSTSGRGAEQFF

abundance: NA
v_gene: TRBV10-3
j_gene: TRBJ2-1
d_gene: TRBD2
CDR3nt: TGTGCCATCAGTGCCGGGACTAGCGGGAGTTACAATGAGCAGTTCTTC
CDR3aa: CAISAGTSGSYNEQFF

abundance: once
v_gene: TRBV14
j_gene: TRBJ2-7
d_gene: NA
CDR3nt: TGTGCCAGCAGCCTTGGGGGGGGGCTCGAGCAGTACTTC
CDR3aa: CASSLGGGLEQYF

abundance: NA
v_gene: TRBV27
j_gene: TRBJ1-1
d_gene: NA
CDR3nt: TGTGCCAGCAGTTTACGACCAGGGAGCTCCGAAGCTTTCTTT
CDR3aa: CASSLRPGSSEAFF